Shown below are 30 T cell receptor beta chains from a single sample sequenced in a study of control samples from healthy donors and cancer patients. Produced via immunoSEQ multiplex PCR; TCRdb's table is partial and in-frame only. This sample has some 120,000 clones; approximately 90% occur once, and the top ten carry around 10%. Sequenced sample: blood. The receptors stem from a man aged 25-45 years in good health.

The chain joins TRBV19 to TRBJ1-5; a weak D match, TRBD1 (5 bases). Per the germline V gene, CDR1 is LNHDA and CDR2 is SQIVND (reference sequence). Trimming pared 5 bases from V and 4 bases from J, leaving 15 bases between. This CDR3 contains 15 residues. As DNA, the CDR3 is TGTGCCAGTAGTGTTGGACACCGAGAAAATCAGCCCCAGCATTTT. It yields the protein CASSVGHRENQPQHF.

The CDR3, as DNA: TGTGCCAGCAGTTTGGGTGGCTACACCTTC. Its translation: CASSLGGYTF. This chain connects TRBV12-3 or TRBV12-4 to TRBJ1-2; D gene uncertain. CDR3 length equals 10 residues. V was clipped by 3 bases and J by 7 bases, with 3 bases between them.

CDR3 amino acids: CASSLEGALGTEAFF. The CDR3 nucleotides are TGTGCCAGCAGCTTAGAGGGAGCCCTCGGCACTGAAGCTTTCTTT. This chain links TRBV7-8 with TRBJ1-1; D ambiguous. Deletions cut 1 base from V and 4 bases from J, with 13 bases between. This CDR3 contains 15 residues. Germline assignment: CDR1 SGHVS and CDR2 FQNEAQ.

J is TRBJ1-3 and V is TRBV6-1; no definite D call. The V gene's germline CDR1 is MNHNS and CDR2 SASEGT. V was trimmed by 3 bases and J by 0 bases, leaving 6 bases between them. This CDR3 spans 14 amino acids. The CDR3 reads CASSDLSSGNTIYF. The CDR3, as DNA: TGTGCCAGCAGTGATCTAAGCTCTGGAAACACCATATATTTT.

This chain links TRBV30 with TRBJ2-5; 9 bases are a match to TRBD2. The CDR3 is 16 amino acids. Trimming took 0 bases from V and 1 from J; bases not matched to a gene: 6. Germline assignment: CDR1 GTSNPN and CDR2 SVGIG (reference sequence). The CDR3 bases are TGTGCCTGGAGTGTACATTTAGCGGGGGTCCAAGAGACCCAGTACTTC. Translating it yields CAWSVHLAGVQETQYF.

The rearrangement uses TRBV5-1 and TRBJ1-5; D unresolved. Per germline, CDR1 SGHRS and CDR2 YFSETQ. The V end lost 0 bases, the J end lost 5 bases, and 9 bases lay between the germline ends. This CDR3 spans 14 amino acids. CDR3 protein: CASSLGSRDQPQHF. The CDR3 DNA follows: TGCGCCAGCAGCTTGGGTAGCCGAGATCAGCCCCAGCATTTT.

The rearrangement uses TRBV14 and TRBJ1-1, with D unresolved. The CDR3 consists of 13 residues. The V end lost 2 bases, the J end lost 1 base, and 5 bases lay between the germline ends. Looked up from germline, CDR1 is SGHDN and CDR2 is FVKESK. The CDR3 bases are TGTGCCAGCAGCCAATCCAGGAACACTGAAGCTTTCTTT. Residues: CASSQSRNTEAFF. The whole variable domain, filled in from reference TRBV14 and TRBJ1-1, reads EAGVTQFPSHSVIEKGQTVTLRCDPISGHDNLYWYRRVMGKEIKFLLHFVKESKQDESGMPNNRFLAERTGGTYSTLKVQPAELEDSGVYFCASSQSRNTEAFFGQGTRLTVV.

The chain links TRBV19 to TRBJ2-1; D unclear. Trimming pared 0 bases from V and 6 bases from J, leaving 18 bases between. This CDR3 comprises 17 residues. CDR1 and CDR2 (germline): LNHDA, SQIVND (reference sequence). This chain's CDR3 is CASSIEAGRPPVNEQFF. CDR3 coding DNA: TGTGCCAGTAGTATAGAAGCTGGGCGGCCCCCTGTCAATGAGCAGTTCTTC.

The gene calls are TRBV16 and TRBJ1-1; D ambiguous. CDR3 length: 14 residues. V was shortened by 5 bases and J by 1 base, with 11 bases between the two germline ends. Germline loops: CDR1 KGHSY, CDR2 FQNENV. This CDR3 reads CASSSQYENTEAFF. CDR3 sequence (DNA): TGTGCCAGCAGCTCCCAATACGAGAACACTGAAGCTTTCTTT.

This clone appeared once. CDR3 DNA: TGTGCCAGCAGCTTGGGGACATCTGGAAACACCATATATTTT. Amino acid sequence: CASSLGTSGNTIYF. The chain couples TRBV5-5 to TRBJ1-3; a weak D match, TRBD1 (5 bases). This CDR3 comprises 14 residues. With 0 bases removed from V and 1 base from J, the gap between germline ends came to 5 bases. Germline-derived CDR1 and CDR2 are SGHKS and YYEKEE (reference sequence).

This chain links TRBV7-9 with TRBJ2-3; D is perhaps TRBD1 (5 bases). V was cut by 5 bases and J by 9 bases, with 18 bases left in between. The CDR3 has 14 amino acids. Germline V lookup: CDR1 SEHNR, CDR2 FQNEAQ (reference sequence). The CDR3 sequence: CASSLSTDPRTQYF. DNA of the CDR3: TGTGCCAGCAGCCTGTCGACAGATCCCAGAACGCAGTATTTT.

The chain employs TRBV6-5 and TRBJ2-5; either TRBD1 or TRBD2 may supply D (6 bases each). The V and J ends lost 4 bases and 5 bases respectively, with 14 bases between them. Germline V gives CDR1 MNHEY, CDR2 SVGAGI. The CDR3 length is 14 residues. CDR3 in amino acids: CASSSRGLEETQYF. DNA of the CDR3: TGTGCCAGCAGTTCTCGGGGGCTGGAGGAGACCCAGTACTTC.

The J gene is TRBJ2-7, the V gene TRBV19; D possibly uses TRBD1 or TRBD2 (6 bases each). Germline CDR1 and CDR2: LNHDA and SQIVND (reference sequence). This CDR3 contains 15 residues. Trimming removed 5 bases at V and 3 bases at J, with 17 bases between. In DNA, the CDR3 is TGTGCCAGTAGTCTCTCTGGGGGGCGAAACTACGAGCAGTACTTC. Protein sequence: CASSLSGGRNYEQYF.

The chain couples TRBV7-9 to TRBJ2-7; 7 nucleotides align to TRBD1. This CDR3 has 16 amino acids. Germline values: CDR1 SEHNR, CDR2 FQNEAQ (reference sequence). J lost 0 bases, V lost 5 bases, and 10 bases had no gene match. The CDR3 DNA reads as TGTGCCAGCAGCCCCTCTCAGGGGACAGCCTCCTACGAGCAGTACTTC. Its protein product is CASSPSQGTASYEQYF.

The chain couples TRBV7-2 to TRBJ1-1; D is possibly TRBD1 (5 bases). Germline assignment: CDR1 SGHTA and CDR2 FQGNSA. V was trimmed by 1 base and J by 1 base, leaving 7 bases between them. The CDR3 consists of 14 residues. CDR3 sequence: CASSLVGANTEAFF. The CDR3 region has the DNA TGTGCCAGCAGCTTAGTCGGGGCGAACACTGAAGCTTTCTTT.

DNA for the CDR3: TGTGCCAGCACCGACACCGGGGGCAATCAGCCCCAGCATTTT. This translates into CASTDTGGNQPQHF. The V call is TRBV6-5, the J call TRBJ1-5; no firm D call. V lost 7 bases, J lost 2 bases, and 12 bases lay in between. Germline CDR1 and CDR2: MNHEY and SVGAGI. The CDR3 runs to 14 residues.

V gene TRBV7-9 combines with J gene TRBJ2-7, with 7 bases matching TRBD1. J was trimmed by 4 bases and V by 5 bases; bases with no gene match: 14. The length of the CDR3 is 16 residues. Looked up from germline, CDR1 is SEHNR and CDR2 is FQNEAQ (reference sequence). The CDR3 reads CASSHAARGRRYEQYF. Written as DNA, the CDR3 is TGTGCCAGCAGCCACGCAGCAAGGGGGCGGAGGTACGAGCAGTACTTC.

The J gene is TRBJ1-6, the V gene TRBV10-3; D remains unclear. The V and J ends lost 0 bases and 9 bases respectively, with 12 bases between them. CDR1 is ENHRY and CDR2 is SYGVKD in the germline V gene. This CDR3 comprises 15 residues. CDR3 region: CAISESSLSGSPLHF. CDR3 DNA sequence: TGTGCCATCAGTGAGTCGTCTCTTTCTGGTTCACCCCTCCACTTT.

The chain carries TRBV30 and TRBJ2-5, with 7 nucleotides matching TRBD2. Trimming cost V 8 bases and J 0 bases; bases outside gene matches: 9. Germline V gene sequence: CDR1 GTSNPN, CDR2 SVGIG (reference sequence). The CDR3 is made up of 14 amino acids. This CDR3 reads CAGTSGGDQETQYF. The CDR3 DNA reads TGTGCCGGGACCTCGGGGGGAGACCAAGAGACCCAGTACTTC.

The CDR3 is CASSEGGWNEQYF. The DNA of the CDR3 is TGTGCCAGCAGTGAAGGAGGTTGGAACGAGCAGTACTTC. This chain links TRBV2 with TRBJ2-7; D gene unclear. Trimming left V 1 base short and J 5 bases short, with 9 bases between. This CDR3 has 13 amino acids. Per germline, CDR1 SNHLY and CDR2 FYNNEI.

V is TRBV30 and J is TRBJ2-5, with 7 bases that match TRBD1. J gave up 4 bases and V 5 bases, and 22 bases lay outside the gene matches. This CDR3 is built from 18 residues. Looked up from germline, CDR1 is GTSNPN and CDR2 is SVGIG (reference sequence). CDR3 loop: CAWEGVKWTGQTRETQYF. DNA of the CDR3: TGTGCCTGGGAGGGGGTAAAGTGGACGGGACAGACCCGAGAGACCCAGTACTTC. Full variable domain (outside the CDR3, taken from reference TRBV30 and TRBJ2-5): SQTIHQWPATLVQPVGSPLSLECTVEGTSNPNLYWYRQAAGRGLQLLFYSVGIGQISSEVPQNLSASRPQDRQFILSSKKLLLSDSGFYLCAWEGVKWTGQTRETQYFGPGTRLLVL.

J is TRBJ2-3 and V is TRBV5-5; D is ambiguous. CDR1 is SGHKS, CDR2 YYEKEE, per germline (reference sequence). The CDR3 has 14 residues. With 2 bases removed from V and 6 bases from J, the gap between germline ends came to 13 bases. The CDR3 spells CASSFERSSDTQYF. In DNA form, the CDR3 reads TGTGCCAGCAGCTTTGAGAGATCCTCCGATACGCAGTATTTT.

The V and J genes are TRBV7-7 and TRBJ2-2; D may be TRBD1 (5 bases). V was trimmed by 1 base and J by 3 bases, leaving 6 bases between them. CDR1 SSHAT and CDR2 FNYEAQ come from the germline V gene (reference sequence). The CDR3 runs 14 residues. The CDR3 DNA reads as TGTGCCAGCAGCTTAGTACAGGACACCGGGGAGCTGTTTTTT. This codes for CASSLVQDTGELFF.

The gene calls are TRBV10-3 and TRBJ1-1, with D possibly matching TRBD1 (5 bases). V lost 6 bases, J lost 0 bases, and 8 bases lay in between. The CDR3 consists of 13 residues. Germline CDR1 and CDR2: ENHRY and SYGVKD. In DNA, the CDR3 is TGTGCCATCAGGGACAACGTGAACACTGAAGCTTTCTTT. It codes for CAIRDNVNTEAFF.

The genes are TRBV5-1 and TRBJ2-3; unclear D gene. CDR3 length equals 16 residues. The germline gives CDR1 SGHRS, CDR2 YFSETQ. V gave up 4 bases and J gave up 2 bases, with 17 bases separating them. The CDR3 loop is CASSLGRQLLTDTQYF. CDR3 coding DNA: TGCGCCAGCAGCCTTGGCAGACAATTACTCACAGATACGCAGTATTTT.

This chain connects TRBV18 to TRBJ2-2; D may correspond to TRBD1 or TRBD2 (6 bases each). The germline V and J ends were trimmed by 3 bases and 5 bases, with 13 bases remaining between them. The CDR3 spans 15 residues. Germline V gene data show CDR1 as KGHSH and CDR2 as LQKENI. The DNA for the CDR3 is TGTGCCAGCTCACCTCCAGGGGAGGAAACCGGGGAGCTGTTTTTT. Translation gives CASSPPGEETGELFF. The entire variable domain, with the rest obtained from reference TRBV18 and TRBJ2-2, is as follows: NAGVMQNPRHLVRRRGQEARLRCSPMKGHSHVYWYRQLPEEGLKFMVYLQKENIIDESGMPKERFSAEFPKEGPSILRIQQVVRGDSAAYFCASSPPGEETGELFFGEGSRLTVL.

The rearrangement uses TRBV27 and TRBJ1-1, with no clear D. Germline CDR1 is MNHEY and CDR2 is SMNVEV (reference sequence). This CDR3 region has 14 residues. Trimming shortened V by 3 bases and J by 4 bases, and 12 bases separated the two germline ends. This CDR3 reads CASSLLGMGTEAFF. Here the CDR3 DNA reads TGTGCCAGCAGTTTGTTAGGCATGGGCACTGAAGCTTTCTTT.

V and J are TRBV3-1 (or the pseudogene TRBV3-2) and TRBJ1-5, with D unclear. CDR1 LGHDT and CDR2 YNNKEL come from the germline V gene (reference sequence). The CDR3 totals 15 residues. V was trimmed by 4 bases and J by 4 bases, leaving 14 bases between them. Here the CDR3 reads CASSPSAGVNQPQHF. In DNA, the CDR3 is TGTGCCAGCAGCCCAAGCGCAGGAGTTAATCAGCCCCAGCATTTT.

The chain employs TRBV29-1 and TRBJ1-1, with D possibly matching TRBD1 (6 bases). The length of the CDR3 is 13 residues. The V gene's germline CDR1 is SQVTM and CDR2 ANQGSEA. Trimming shortened V by 3 bases and J by 0 bases, and 8 bases separated the two germline ends. CDR3 protein: CSVEGQMNTEAFF. CDR3 DNA sequence: TGCAGCGTTGAGGGACAAATGAACACTGAAGCTTTCTTT. Full variable domain (rest looked up from reference TRBV29-1 and TRBJ1-1): SAVISQKPSRDICQRGTSLTIQCQVDSQVTMMFWYRQQPGQSLTLIATANQGSEATYESGFVIDKFPISRPNLTFSTLTVSNMSPEDSSIYLCSVEGQMNTEAFFGQGTRLTVV.

The chain couples TRBV2 to TRBJ1-6; a possible D gene is TRBD1 (6 bases). This CDR3 contains 15 residues. The V gene lost 8 bases and the J gene lost 7 bases, with 18 bases spanning the gap. The germline V gene has CDR1 SNHLY and CDR2 FYNNEI. The CDR3 DNA reads TGTGCCAGCGCCAGGGGTCGGGCGGGCAATTCACCCCTCCACTTT. It specifies CASARGRAGNSPLHF.